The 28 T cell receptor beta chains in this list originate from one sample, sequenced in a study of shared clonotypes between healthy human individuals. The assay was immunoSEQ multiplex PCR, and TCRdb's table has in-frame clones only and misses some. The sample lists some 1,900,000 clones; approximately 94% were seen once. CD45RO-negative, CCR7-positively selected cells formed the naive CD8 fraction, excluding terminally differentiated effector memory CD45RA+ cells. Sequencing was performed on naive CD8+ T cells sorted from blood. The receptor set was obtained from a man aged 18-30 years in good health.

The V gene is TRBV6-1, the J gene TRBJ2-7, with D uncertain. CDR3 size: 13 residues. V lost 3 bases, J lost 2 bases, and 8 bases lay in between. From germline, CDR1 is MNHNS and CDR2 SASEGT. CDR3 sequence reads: CASSDTPAYEQYF. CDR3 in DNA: TGTGCCAGCAGTGACACCCCTGCCTACGAGCAGTACTTC.

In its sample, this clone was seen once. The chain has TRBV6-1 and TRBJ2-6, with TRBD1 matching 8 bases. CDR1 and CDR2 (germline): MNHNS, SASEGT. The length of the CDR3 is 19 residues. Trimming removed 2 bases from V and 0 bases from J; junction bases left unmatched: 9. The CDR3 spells CASSEWAGGPRSGANVLTF. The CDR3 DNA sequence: TGTGCCAGCAGTGAATGGGCAGGGGGCCCCCGCTCTGGGGCCAACGTCCTGACTTTC.

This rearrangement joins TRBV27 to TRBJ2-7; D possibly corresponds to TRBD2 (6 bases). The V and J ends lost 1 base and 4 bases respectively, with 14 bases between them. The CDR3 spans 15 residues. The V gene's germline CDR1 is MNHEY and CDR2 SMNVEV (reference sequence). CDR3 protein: CASSLFTGRGYEQYF. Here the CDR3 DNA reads TGTGCCAGCAGTTTATTTACCGGGAGAGGGTACGAGCAGTACTTC.

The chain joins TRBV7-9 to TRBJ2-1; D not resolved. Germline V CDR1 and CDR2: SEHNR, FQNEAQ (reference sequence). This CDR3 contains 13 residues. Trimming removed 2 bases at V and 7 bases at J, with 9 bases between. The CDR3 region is CASSLNSGNEQFF. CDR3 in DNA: TGTGCCAGCAGCTTAAACTCTGGGAATGAGCAGTTCTTC.

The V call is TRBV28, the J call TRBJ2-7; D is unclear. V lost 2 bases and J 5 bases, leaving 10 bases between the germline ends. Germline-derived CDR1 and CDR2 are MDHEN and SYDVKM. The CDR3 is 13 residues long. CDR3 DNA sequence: TGTGCCAGCAGTTTACTCACAGTGGACGAGCAGTACTTC. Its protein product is CASSLLTVDEQYF. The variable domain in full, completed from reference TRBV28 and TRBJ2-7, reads DVKVTQSSRYLVKRTGEKVFLECVQDMDHENMFWYRQDPGLGLRLIYFSYDVKMKEKGDIPEGYSVSREKKERFSLILESASTNQTSMYLCASSLLTVDEQYFGPGTRLTVT.

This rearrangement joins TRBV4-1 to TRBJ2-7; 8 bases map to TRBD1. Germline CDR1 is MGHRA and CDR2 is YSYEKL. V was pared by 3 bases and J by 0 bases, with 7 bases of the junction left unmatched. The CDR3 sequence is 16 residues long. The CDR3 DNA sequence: TGCGCCAGCAGCCAGACCGTCGGGACAGGCTCCTACGAGCAGTACTTC. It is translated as CASSQTVGTGSYEQYF.

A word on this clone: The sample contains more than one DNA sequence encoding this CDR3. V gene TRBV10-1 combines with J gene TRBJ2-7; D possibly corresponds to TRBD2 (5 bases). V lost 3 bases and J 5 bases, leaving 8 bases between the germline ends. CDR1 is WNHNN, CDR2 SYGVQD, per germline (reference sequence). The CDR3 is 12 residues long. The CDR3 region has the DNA TGCGCCAGCAGTGATCCCGGGGACGAGCAGTACTTC. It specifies CASSDPGDEQYF.

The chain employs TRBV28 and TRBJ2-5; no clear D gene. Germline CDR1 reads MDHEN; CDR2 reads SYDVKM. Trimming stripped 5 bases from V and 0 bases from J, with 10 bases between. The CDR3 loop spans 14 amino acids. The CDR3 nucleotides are TGTGCCAGCAGTCCCTTATCGTACCAAGAGACCCAGTACTTC. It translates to CASSPLSYQETQYF.

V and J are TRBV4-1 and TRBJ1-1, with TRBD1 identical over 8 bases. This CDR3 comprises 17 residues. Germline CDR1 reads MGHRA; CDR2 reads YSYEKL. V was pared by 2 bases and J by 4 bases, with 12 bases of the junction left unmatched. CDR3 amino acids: CASSQIGQGTRGTEAFF. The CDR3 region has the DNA TGCGCCAGCAGCCAAATCGGACAGGGTACGCGAGGCACTGAAGCTTTCTTT.

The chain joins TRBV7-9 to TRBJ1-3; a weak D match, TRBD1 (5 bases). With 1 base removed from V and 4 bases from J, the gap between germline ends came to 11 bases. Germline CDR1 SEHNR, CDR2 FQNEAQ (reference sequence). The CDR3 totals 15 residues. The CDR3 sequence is CASSLVIGVGNTIYF. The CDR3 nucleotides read TGTGCCAGCAGCTTAGTAATAGGGGTCGGAAACACCATATATTTT. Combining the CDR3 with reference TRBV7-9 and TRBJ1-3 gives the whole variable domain DTGVSQNPRHKITKRGQNVTFRCDPISEHNRLYWYRQTLGQGPEFLTYFQNEAQLEKSRLLSDRFSAERPKGSFSTLEIQRTEQGDSAMYLCASSLVIGVGNTIYFGEGSWLTVV.

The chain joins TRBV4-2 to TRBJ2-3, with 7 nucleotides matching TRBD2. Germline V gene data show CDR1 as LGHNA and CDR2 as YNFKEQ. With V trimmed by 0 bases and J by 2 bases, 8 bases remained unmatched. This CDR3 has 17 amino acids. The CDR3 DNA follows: TGTGCCAGCAGCCAAGAGAACTCAGCGGGGTTCACAGATACGCAGTATTTT. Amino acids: CASSQENSAGFTDTQYF.

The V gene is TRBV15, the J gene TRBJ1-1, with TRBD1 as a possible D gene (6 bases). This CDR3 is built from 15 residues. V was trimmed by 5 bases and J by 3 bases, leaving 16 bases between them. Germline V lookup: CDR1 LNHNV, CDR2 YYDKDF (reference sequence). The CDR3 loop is CATSLSEGGDTEAFF. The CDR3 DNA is TGTGCCACCAGCTTATCCGAGGGGGGGGACACTGAAGCTTTCTTT.

The CDR3 region has the DNA TGTGCCAGCAGTCCACTCCAGGGGGCAATGGGTGGGCAGCCCCAGCATTTT. The encoded protein is CASSPLQGAMGGQPQHF. The chain has TRBV27 and TRBJ1-5, with TRBD1 identical over 8 bases. The junction had 16 bases not matched to a gene; V was cut back by 5 bases and J by 7 bases. Per the germline V gene, CDR1 is MNHEY and CDR2 is SMNVEV (reference sequence). This CDR3 spans 17 amino acids.

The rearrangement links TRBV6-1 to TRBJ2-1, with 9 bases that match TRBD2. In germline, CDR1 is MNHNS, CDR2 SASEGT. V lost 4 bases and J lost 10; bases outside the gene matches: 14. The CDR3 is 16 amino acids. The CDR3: CASSGFLAGLTQEQFF. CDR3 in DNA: TGTGCCAGCAGTGGGTTCCTAGCGGGACTAACTCAGGAGCAGTTCTTC.

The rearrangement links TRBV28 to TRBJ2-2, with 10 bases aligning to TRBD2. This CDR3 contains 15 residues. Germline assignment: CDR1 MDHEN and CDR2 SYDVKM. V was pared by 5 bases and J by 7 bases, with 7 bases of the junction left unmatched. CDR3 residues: CASSLLAGGNGELFF. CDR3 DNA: TGTGCCAGCAGTCTTTTAGCGGGGGGTAACGGGGAGCTGTTTTTT.

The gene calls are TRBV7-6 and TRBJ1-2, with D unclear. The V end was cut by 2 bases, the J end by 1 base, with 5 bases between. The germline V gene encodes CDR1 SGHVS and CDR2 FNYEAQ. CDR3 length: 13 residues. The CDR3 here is CASSLTVNYGYTF. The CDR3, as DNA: TGTGCCAGCAGCTTAACAGTTAACTATGGCTACACCTTC.

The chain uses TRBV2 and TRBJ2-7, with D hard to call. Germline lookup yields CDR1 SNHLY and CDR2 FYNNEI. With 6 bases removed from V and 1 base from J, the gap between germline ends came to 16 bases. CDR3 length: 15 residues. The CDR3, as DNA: TGTGCCAGCAGCCCAAGGTCCTTACCTTCCTACGAGCAGTACTTC. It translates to CASSPRSLPSYEQYF.

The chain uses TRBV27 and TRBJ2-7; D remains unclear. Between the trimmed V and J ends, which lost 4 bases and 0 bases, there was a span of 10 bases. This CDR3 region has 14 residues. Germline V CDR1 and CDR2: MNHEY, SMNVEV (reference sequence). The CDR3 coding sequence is TGTGCCAGCAGTTCTGGCCTGATCTCCTACGAGCAGTACTTC. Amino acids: CASSSGLISYEQYF.

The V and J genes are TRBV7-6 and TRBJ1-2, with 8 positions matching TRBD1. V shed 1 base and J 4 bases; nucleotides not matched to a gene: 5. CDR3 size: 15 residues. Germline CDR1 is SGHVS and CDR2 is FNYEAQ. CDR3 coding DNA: TGTGCCAGCAGCTTAGAGGCAGGGGGCACCTATGGCTACACCTTC. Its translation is CASSLEAGGTYGYTF.

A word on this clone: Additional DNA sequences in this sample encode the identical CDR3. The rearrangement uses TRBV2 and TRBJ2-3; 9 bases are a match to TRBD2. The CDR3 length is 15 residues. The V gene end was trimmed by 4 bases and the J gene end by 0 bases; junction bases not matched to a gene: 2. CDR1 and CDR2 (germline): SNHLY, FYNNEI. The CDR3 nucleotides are TGTGCCAGCAGTGGTCTAGCGGGGAGCACAGATACGCAGTATTTT. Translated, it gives CASSGLAGSTDTQYF.

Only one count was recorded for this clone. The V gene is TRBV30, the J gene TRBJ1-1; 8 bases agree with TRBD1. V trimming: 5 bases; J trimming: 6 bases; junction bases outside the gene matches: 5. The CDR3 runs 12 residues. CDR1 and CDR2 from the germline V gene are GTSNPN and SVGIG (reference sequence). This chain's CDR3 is CAWGQGTSEAFF. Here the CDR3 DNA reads TGTGCCTGGGGACAGGGAACGTCTGAAGCTTTCTTT. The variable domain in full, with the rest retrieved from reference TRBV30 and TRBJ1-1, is SQTIHQWPATLVQPVGSPLSLECTVEGTSNPNLYWYRQAAGRGLQLLFYSVGIGQISSEVPQNLSASRPQDRQFILSSKKLLLSDSGFYLCAWGQGTSEAFFGQGTRLTVV.

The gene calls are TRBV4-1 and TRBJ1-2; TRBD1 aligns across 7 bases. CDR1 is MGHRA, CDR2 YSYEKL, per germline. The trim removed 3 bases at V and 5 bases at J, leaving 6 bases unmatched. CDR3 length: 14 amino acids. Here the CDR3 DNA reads TGCGCCAGCAGCCAGTTGGACAGGACGTATGGCTACACCTTC. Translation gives CASSQLDRTYGYTF.

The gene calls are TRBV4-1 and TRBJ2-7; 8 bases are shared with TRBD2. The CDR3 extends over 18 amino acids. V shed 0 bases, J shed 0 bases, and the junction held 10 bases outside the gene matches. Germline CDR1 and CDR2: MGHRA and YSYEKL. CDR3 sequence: CASSQDRPGGPGSYEQYF. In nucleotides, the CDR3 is TGCGCCAGCAGCCAAGATAGGCCGGGAGGGCCCGGCTCCTACGAGCAGTACTTC.

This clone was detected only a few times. The CDR3, as DNA: TGTGCGACGGCGGTGAACACTGAAGCTTTCTTT. Its protein is CATAVNTEAFF. The V gene is TRBV30, the J gene TRBJ1-1; D unclear. This CDR3 has 11 residues. Per the germline V gene, CDR1 is GTSNPN and CDR2 is SVGIG (reference sequence).

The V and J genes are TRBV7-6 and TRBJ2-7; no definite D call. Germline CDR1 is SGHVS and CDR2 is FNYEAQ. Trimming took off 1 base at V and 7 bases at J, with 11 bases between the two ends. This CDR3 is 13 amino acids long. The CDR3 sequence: CASSLDGRNEQYF. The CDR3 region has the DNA TGTGCCAGCAGCTTAGATGGGCGGAATGAGCAGTACTTC.

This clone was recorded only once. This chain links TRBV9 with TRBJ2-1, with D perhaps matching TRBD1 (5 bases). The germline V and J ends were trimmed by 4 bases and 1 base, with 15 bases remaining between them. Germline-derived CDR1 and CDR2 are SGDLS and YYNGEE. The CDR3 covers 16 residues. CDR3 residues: CASSPWGRASYNEQFF. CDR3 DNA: TGTGCCAGCAGCCCGTGGGGCCGAGCATCCTACAATGAGCAGTTCTTC.

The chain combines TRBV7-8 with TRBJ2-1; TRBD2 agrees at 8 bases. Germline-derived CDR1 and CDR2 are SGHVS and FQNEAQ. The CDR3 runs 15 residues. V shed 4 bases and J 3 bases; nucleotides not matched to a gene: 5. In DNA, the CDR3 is TGTGCCAGCAGCTCCAGCGGGAGTCTCTACAATGAGCAGTTCTTC. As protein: CASSSSGSLYNEQFF. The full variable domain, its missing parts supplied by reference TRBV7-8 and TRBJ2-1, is GAGVSQSPRYKVAKRGQDVALRCDPISGHVSLFWYQQALGQGPEFLTYFQNEAQLDKSGLPSDRFFAERPEGSVSTLKIQRTQQEDSAVYLCASSSSGSLYNEQFFGPGTRLTVL.

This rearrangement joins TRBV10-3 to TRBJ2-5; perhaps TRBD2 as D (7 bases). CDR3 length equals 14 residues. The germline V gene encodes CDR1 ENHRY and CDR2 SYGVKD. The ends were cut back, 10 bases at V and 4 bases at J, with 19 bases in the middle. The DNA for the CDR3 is TGTGCCACCGCGGGAGAGGGGGTCTCAGAGACCCAGTACTTC. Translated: CATAGEGVSETQYF.